The 16 T cell receptor beta chains reported below all come from one sample, sequenced in a study of T cells in Graves' hyperthyroidism and ophthalmopathy. RNA transcripts served as the template for amplifying TCR beta CDR3 regions. First-round RT-PCR of the TCR CDR3 relied on the HTBI primer set. TCRdb used MiXCR to reprocess the multiplex PCR reads, holding one entry per CDR3 protein. The sample comprises 690,000 or so distinct CDR3 sequences, under 20% of which are singletons, and roughly a sixth rests with the top ten. Sequencing was carried out using blood. Receptors were obtained from a woman aged 45 to 65 with Graves' hyperthyroidism that later progressed to Graves' ophthalmopathy.

This clonotype has just a few counts. The rearrangement links TRBV20-1 to TRBJ2-6; D is ambiguous. CDR1 is DFQATT and CDR2 is SNEGSKA in the germline V gene (reference sequence). The CDR3 contains 17 residues. V was clipped by 0 bases and J by 2 bases, with 14 bases between them. DNA for the CDR3: TGCAGTGCTAGAGAGGCAGGACCTTGGGCTGGGGCCAACGTCCTGACTTTC. Translating it yields CSAREAGPWAGANVLTF.

On this clonotype: This could be a read error, since a much larger clone is one nucleotide away. The chain couples TRBV2 to TRBJ1-2; D is ambiguous. The CDR3 extends over 13 amino acids. The germline gives CDR1 SNHLY, CDR2 FYNNEI. The CDR3 region has the DNA TGTGCCAGCAGTGAAGACGGGTTCTATGGCTGCACCTTC. Its protein is CASSEDGFYGCTF. Supplemented by reference TRBV2 and TRBJ1-2, the full variable domain reads EPEVTQTPSHQVTQMGQEVILRCVPISNHLYFYWYRQILGQKVEFLVSFYNNEISEKSEIFDDQFSVERPDGSNFTLKIRSTKLEDSAMYFCASSEDGFYGCTFGSGTRLTVV.

This clonotype was seen ten or more times. The rearrangement uses TRBV24-1 and TRBJ1-5, with D perhaps TRBD1 (5 bases). Trimming removed 4 bases from V and 9 bases from J, with 18 bases in between. Germline V gene lookup returns CDR1 KGHDR and CDR2 SFDVKD. The CDR3 has 15 amino acids. CDR3 loop: CATSDTRTPDRPQHF. In DNA, the CDR3 is TGTGCCACCAGTGACACGAGGACACCCGATCGGCCCCAGCATTTT.

The rearrangement uses TRBV14 and TRBJ2-1; D remains unclear. V was trimmed by 3 bases and J by 6 bases, leaving 9 bases between them. The CDR3 has 13 residues. CDR1 is SGHDN, CDR2 FVKESK, per germline. This CDR3 reads CASSHRFGNEQFF. CDR3 coding DNA: TGTGCCAGCAGCCACCGGTTCGGCAATGAGCAGTTCTTC.

The chain employs TRBV19 and TRBJ1-2; TRBD1 aligns across 7 bases. The V segment lost 5 bases and the J segment 4 bases; nucleotides outside the gene matches: 10. The CDR3 spans 15 residues. Germline CDR1 reads LNHDA; CDR2 reads SQIVND (reference sequence). The CDR3 DNA sequence: TGTGCCAGTAGTGATTCTACAGGGGCGGGCTATGGCTACACCTTC. This encodes CASSDSTGAGYGYTF.

This clonotype was detected ten times or more. The chain combines TRBV7-8 with TRBJ1-1; a possible D gene is TRBD1 (5 bases). This CDR3 contains 14 residues. Germline assignment: CDR1 SGHVS and CDR2 FQNEAQ. Trimming shortened V by 2 bases and J by 3 bases, and 10 bases separated the two germline ends. CDR3 region: CASSLTGRHTEAFF. For the CDR3, the DNA is TGTGCCAGCAGCTTAACGGGACGACACACTGAAGCTTTCTTT.

This clonotype has ten or more counts. This chain joins TRBV20-1 and TRBJ2-5, with 10 bases fitting TRBD2. CDR1 and CDR2 from the germline V gene are DFQATT and SNEGSKA (reference sequence). The CDR3 loop spans 14 amino acids. Germline trimming cut 5 bases from V and 5 bases from J; bases unmatched to any gene: 8. CDR3 region: CSARRLAGSETQYF. In DNA form, the CDR3 reads TGCAGTGCTCGCCGACTAGCGGGTTCTGAGACCCAGTACTTC.

This clonotype was picked up many times. The rearrangement uses TRBV7-2 and TRBJ1-1; D ambiguous. The V end lost 1 base, the J end lost 2 bases, and 11 bases lay between the germline ends. CDR3 length equals 15 residues. Per germline, CDR1 SGHTA and CDR2 FQGNSA. CDR3 sequence (DNA): TGTGCCAGCAGCTTAGACCTACGGCGAAACACTGAAGCTTTCTTT. This sequence encodes CASSLDLRRNTEAFF.

J is TRBJ1-1 and V is TRBV6-1, with 10 bases fitting TRBD1. V lost 3 bases and J lost 11; bases outside the gene matches: 6. CDR3 length: 13 residues. Germline V gives CDR1 MNHNS, CDR2 SASEGT. The CDR3 region is CASSERQGARAFF. In DNA, the CDR3 is TGTGCCAGCAGTGAGAGACAGGGGGCGCGGGCTTTCTTT.

This clonotype was seen only a few times. This chain links TRBV4-1 with TRBJ2-7, with D possibly TRBD1 on 6 matching bases. With 4 bases removed from V and 3 bases from J, the gap between germline ends came to 13 bases. The CDR3 is 14 amino acids. Per germline, CDR1 MGHRA and CDR2 YSYEKL. CDR3 bases: TGCGCCAGCAGCCGCCTCGGACAGTTCTACGAGCAGTACTTC. Amino acid sequence: CASSRLGQFYEQYF.

This clonotype showed up many times. The chain is built from TRBV11-2 and TRBJ2-1; TRBD1 matches 8 bases. J gave up 4 bases and V 3 bases, and 8 bases lay outside the gene matches. From germline, CDR1 is SGHAT and CDR2 FQNNGV. The CDR3 extends over 16 amino acids. In DNA form, the CDR3 reads TGTGCCAGCAGCTTCCCGCAGGGGGCCTCTTACAATGAGCAGTTCTTC. Translated: CASSFPQGASYNEQFF. The full variable domain, in which reference TRBV11-2 and TRBJ2-1 provide the parts outside the CDR3, is EAGVAQSPRYKIIEKRQSVAFWCNPISGHATLYWYQQILGQGPKLLIQFQNNGVVDDSQLPKDRFSAERLKGVDSTLKIQPAKLEDSAVYLCASSFPQGASYNEQFFGPGTRLTVL.

This clonotype was counted at least ten times. The V and J genes are TRBV11-2 and TRBJ2-2; D possibly corresponds to TRBD1 (6 bases). The V gene lost 1 base and the J gene lost 1 base, with 10 bases spanning the gap. The V gene's germline CDR1 is SGHAT and CDR2 FQNNGV. The CDR3 spans 16 residues. The CDR3 region is CASSLVTGWNTGELFF. The CDR3 nucleotides are TGTGCCAGCAGCTTAGTGACAGGCTGGAACACCGGGGAGCTGTTTTTT.

This chain uses TRBV6-2 or TRBV6-3 with TRBJ1-1, with TRBD1 as a possible D gene (5 bases). Germline lookup yields CDR1 MNHEY and CDR2 SVGEGT. The ends were cut back, 2 bases at V and 4 bases at J, with 11 bases in the middle. This CDR3 spans 14 amino acids. CDR3 region: CASSYRGFGTEAFF. CDR3 sequence (DNA): TGTGCCAGCAGTTACCGGGGCTTCGGCACTGAAGCTTTCTTT.

This clonotype is judged medium-sized. The chain combines TRBV2 with TRBJ1-2; D not certain. The CDR3 is 12 amino acids. With 6 bases removed from V and 4 bases from J, the gap between germline ends came to 9 bases. Germline V CDR1 and CDR2: SNHLY, FYNNEI. The CDR3 reads CASSPRVYGYTF. CDR3 DNA: TGTGCCAGCAGCCCACGGGTCTATGGCTACACCTTC.

The chain recombines TRBV9 with TRBJ1-2; D is uncertain. This CDR3 is 14 amino acids long. Germline values: CDR1 SGDLS, CDR2 YYNGEE. Trimming took 0 bases from V and 3 from J, leaving 9 bases between them. CDR3 sequence reads: CASSVEGGHYGYTF. In DNA form, the CDR3 reads TGTGCCAGCAGCGTAGAGGGAGGTCACTATGGCTACACCTTC.

This clonotype was observed at least ten times. The V and J genes are TRBV20-1 and TRBJ2-5; D not certain. Germline V gene sequence: CDR1 DFQATT, CDR2 SNEGSKA (reference sequence). Trimming took 5 bases from V and 4 from J, leaving 11 bases between them. CDR3 length equals 12 residues. CDR3 nucleotides: TGCAGTGCTTATCATCGGACAGAGACCCAGTACTTC. Its translation is CSAYHRTETQYF.